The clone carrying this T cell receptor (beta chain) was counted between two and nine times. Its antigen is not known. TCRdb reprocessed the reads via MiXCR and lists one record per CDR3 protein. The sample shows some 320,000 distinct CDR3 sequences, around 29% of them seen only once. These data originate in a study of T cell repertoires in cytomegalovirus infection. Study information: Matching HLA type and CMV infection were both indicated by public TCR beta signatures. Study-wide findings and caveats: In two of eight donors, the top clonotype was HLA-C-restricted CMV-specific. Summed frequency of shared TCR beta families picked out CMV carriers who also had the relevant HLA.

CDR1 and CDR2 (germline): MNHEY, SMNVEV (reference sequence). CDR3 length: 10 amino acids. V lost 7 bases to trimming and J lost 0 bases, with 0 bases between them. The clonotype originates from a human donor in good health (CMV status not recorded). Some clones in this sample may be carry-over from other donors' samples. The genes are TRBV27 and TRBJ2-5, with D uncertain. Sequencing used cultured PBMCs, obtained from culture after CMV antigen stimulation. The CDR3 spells CASNQETQYF. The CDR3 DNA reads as TGTGCCAGCAACCAAGAGACCCAGTACTTC.